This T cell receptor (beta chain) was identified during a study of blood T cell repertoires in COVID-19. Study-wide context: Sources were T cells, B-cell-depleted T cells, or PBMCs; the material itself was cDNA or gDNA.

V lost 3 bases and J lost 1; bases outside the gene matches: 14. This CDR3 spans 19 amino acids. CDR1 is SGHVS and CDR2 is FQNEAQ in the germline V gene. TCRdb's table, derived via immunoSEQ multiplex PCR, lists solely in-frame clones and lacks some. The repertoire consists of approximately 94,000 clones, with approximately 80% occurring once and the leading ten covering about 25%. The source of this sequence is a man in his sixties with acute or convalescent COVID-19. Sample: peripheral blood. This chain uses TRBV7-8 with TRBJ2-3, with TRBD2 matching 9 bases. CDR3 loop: CASSLRTGLAAEGTDTQYF. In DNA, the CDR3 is TGTGCCAGCAGCTTGAGGACGGGACTAGCTGCTGAGGGCACAGATACGCAGTATTTT.